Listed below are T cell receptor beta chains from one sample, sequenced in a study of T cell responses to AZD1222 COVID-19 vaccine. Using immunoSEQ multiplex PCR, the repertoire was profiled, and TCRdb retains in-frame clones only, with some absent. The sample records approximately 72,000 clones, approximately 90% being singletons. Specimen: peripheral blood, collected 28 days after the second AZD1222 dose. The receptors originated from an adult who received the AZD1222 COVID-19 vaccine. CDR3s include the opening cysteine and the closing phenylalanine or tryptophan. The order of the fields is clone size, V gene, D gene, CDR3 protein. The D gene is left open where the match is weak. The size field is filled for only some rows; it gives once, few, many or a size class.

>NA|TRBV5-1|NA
CASSPTSTNEKLFF
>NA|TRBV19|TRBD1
CASSLDSTPTGSNVLTF
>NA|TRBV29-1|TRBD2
CSVGLAGDFEQFF
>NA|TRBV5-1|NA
CASSLVGDGFPRRENIQYF
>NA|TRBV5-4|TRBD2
CASSSRTSGSEQYF
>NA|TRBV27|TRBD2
CASTKFKRGSANEQFF
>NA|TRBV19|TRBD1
CASTRTGTGDREQFF
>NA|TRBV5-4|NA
CASSLAGNSGNTIYF
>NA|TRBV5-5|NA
CASSLATALGEAFF
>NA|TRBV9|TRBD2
CASSAEWGGSYNEQFF
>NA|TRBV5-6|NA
CASSFGTNEQYF
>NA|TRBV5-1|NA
CASSTGRGQETQYF
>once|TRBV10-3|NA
CAISDSLGFNYGYTF
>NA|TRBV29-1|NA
CSVEVGSGNTIYF
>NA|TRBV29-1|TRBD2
CSVGLAAYNEQFF
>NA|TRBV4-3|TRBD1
CASSQYQDTGGTEKLFF
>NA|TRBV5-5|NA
CASSGGVSFREQYF
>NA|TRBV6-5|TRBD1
CASIHRRQGGYGYTF
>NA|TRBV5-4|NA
CASTPAGARSYNEQFF
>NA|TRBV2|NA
CASNKGALEYEQYF
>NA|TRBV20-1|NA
CSARGSALGEKLFF
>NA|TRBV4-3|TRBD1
CASSQGPDRGQNIQYF
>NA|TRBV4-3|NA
CASSQDAGSYEQYF
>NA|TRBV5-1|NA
CASSLEEVRTHSFYEQYF
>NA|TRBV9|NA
CASSVDAPGHGYTF
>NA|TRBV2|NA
CASSEDREDEQYF
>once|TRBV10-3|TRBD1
CAIPREPSLQGDYGYTF
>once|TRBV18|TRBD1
CASSRGQGSDEQYF
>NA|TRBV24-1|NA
CATQSALSYEQYF
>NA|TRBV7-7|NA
CASSLGGSPNNTEAFF
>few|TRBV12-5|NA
CASGLDTEAFF
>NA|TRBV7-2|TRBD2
CASSLGGGTSGYEQYF
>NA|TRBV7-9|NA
CASRREGQDTEAFF
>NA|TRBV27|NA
CASSFQFNQPQHF
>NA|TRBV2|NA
CATQSYGYTF
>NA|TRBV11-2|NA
CASSRGTVGYTF
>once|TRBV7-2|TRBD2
CASSSAGGPSYEQYF
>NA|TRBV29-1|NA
CSVQDSQGETQYF
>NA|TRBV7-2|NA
CASTFGGPGNYGYTF
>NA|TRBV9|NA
CASSAGTMGEAFF
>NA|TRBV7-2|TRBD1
CASSFNRGPDTQYF
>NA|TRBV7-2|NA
CASSLASGRGYTF
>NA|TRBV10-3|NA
CAISPGTEGREQYF
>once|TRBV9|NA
CASSVGWEAGTGELFF
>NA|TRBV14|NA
CASSRHRDWYEQYF